One and the same sample provided the 4 T cell receptor beta chains below, sequenced in a study of blood T cell repertoires in COVID-19. Clones were read by immunoSEQ multiplex PCR, and TCRdb kept only the in-frame ones, dropping some. The profile shows 150,000 to 200,000 clones, 70% to 90% of them singletons. Sequenced material: peripheral blood. The receptors were gathered from a woman between 55 and 75 years old with COVID-19, enrolled during active disease.

The chain employs TRBV30 and TRBJ1-6; perhaps TRBD1 as D (5 bases). The CDR3 has 13 amino acids. Germline lookup yields CDR1 GTSNPN and CDR2 SVGIG (reference sequence). V lost 3 bases, J lost 8 bases, and 11 bases lay in between. The CDR3 here is CAWRDTVDSPLHF. The CDR3, as DNA: TGTGCCTGGAGGGACACGGTGGATTCACCCCTCCACTTT.

This chain links TRBV6-5 with TRBJ1-1; 8 nucleotides agree with TRBD1. The CDR3 is 16 residues long. V lost 0 bases, J lost 0 bases, and 3 bases stayed unmatched. From germline, CDR1 is MNHEY and CDR2 SVGAGI. The CDR3 DNA follows: TGTGCCAGCAGTTACTCGTCGGGACAGGTGAACACTGAAGCTTTCTTT. This encodes CASSYSSGQVNTEAFF.

The chain carries TRBV4-2 and TRBJ2-1; 9 nucleotides match TRBD2. The CDR3 has 15 residues. The V and J ends lost 2 bases and 4 bases, in that order; junction bases with no gene match: 3. The V gene's germline CDR1 is LGHNA and CDR2 YNFKEQ. In nucleotides, the CDR3 is TGTGCCAGCAGCCAACAACTAGCGGGTTACAATGAGCAGTTCTTC. This encodes CASSQQLAGYNEQFF.

The chain links TRBV29-1 to TRBJ2-3; D might be TRBD1 (6 bases). The CDR3 loop spans 13 amino acids. CDR1 and CDR2 from the germline V gene are SQVTM and ANQGSEA. The V end lost 6 bases, the J end lost 0 bases, and 10 bases lay between the germline ends. The CDR3, as DNA: TGCAGCGTCACGACAGGCAGCACAGATACGCAGTATTTT. It codes for CSVTTGSTDTQYF.